This passage covers 16 T cell receptor beta chains from one sample sequenced in a study of blood T cell repertoires in COVID-19. Profiled with immunoSEQ multiplex PCR; TCRdb holds only in-frame clones, not every one. Altogether 390,000 or so clones are present, about 89% being singletons, with the ten largest covering about 3%. Sequenced input: peripheral blood. Receptors originate from a woman aged 25 to 39 with COVID-19, enrolled during active disease.

The J gene is TRBJ2-6, the V gene TRBV19; the D gene is possibly TRBD2 (7 bases). There are 16 residues in the CDR3. V shed 0 bases and J shed 2 bases, with 8 bases lying between them. Germline lookup yields CDR1 LNHDA and CDR2 SQIVND (reference sequence). The CDR3 coding sequence is TGTGCCAGTAGTATAGAGGGGGGGCCTGGGGCCAACGTCCTGACTTTC. It translates to CASSIEGGPGANVLTF.

The chain employs TRBV7-6 and TRBJ2-3; maybe TRBD2 (6 bases). V lost 3 bases to trimming and J lost 4 bases, with 14 bases between them. There are 15 residues in the CDR3. Per germline, CDR1 SGHVS and CDR2 FNYEAQ. CDR3 bases: TGTGCCAGCAGCTTGTTGCGGGATTTTGCAGATACGCAGTATTTT. Translation gives CASSLLRDFADTQYF.

CDR3 protein: CAIRGQTGGDTEAFF. The CDR3 DNA sequence: TGTGCCATCAGGGGCCAAACAGGGGGCGACACTGAAGCTTTCTTT. The V and J genes are TRBV10-3 and TRBJ1-1; TRBD1 aligns across 9 bases. Germline CDR1 is ENHRY and CDR2 is SYGVKD. Trimming at V came to 6 bases and at J to 3 bases, leaving 8 bases not matched to a gene. The CDR3 has 15 residues.

V and J are TRBV11-2 and TRBJ2-7, with TRBD1 matching 9 bases. This CDR3 contains 14 residues. Trimming cost V 1 base and J 2 bases; bases outside gene matches: 0. Germline-derived CDR1 and CDR2 are SGHAT and FQNNGV. The CDR3 nucleotides read TGTGCCAGCAGCTTAGGACAGGGGGCCTACGAGCAGTACTTC. This translates into CASSLGQGAYEQYF. Drawing the rest from reference TRBV11-2 and TRBJ2-7, the complete variable domain is EAGVAQSPRYKIIEKRQSVAFWCNPISGHATLYWYQQILGQGPKLLIQFQNNGVVDDSQLPKDRFSAERLKGVDSTLKIQPAKLEDSAVYLCASSLGQGAYEQYFGPGTRLTVT.

CDR3 in DNA: TGTGCCAGCAGTCCGGATGAAAAACTGTTTTTT. Residues: CASSPDEKLFF. The chain recombines TRBV12-3 or TRBV12-4 with TRBJ1-4; no reliable D call. V was cut by 5 bases and J by 6 bases, with 4 bases left in between. CDR3 length: 11 residues.

The V gene is TRBV19, the J gene TRBJ1-2, with 9 nucleotides matching TRBD1. Germline values: CDR1 LNHDA, CDR2 SQIVND (reference sequence). Germline trimming cut 5 bases from V and 5 bases from J; bases unmatched to any gene: 9. The CDR3 spans 15 residues. The chain's CDR3 is CASSAMAGTGYGYTF. DNA of the CDR3: TGTGCCAGTAGTGCAATGGCCGGGACAGGGTATGGCTACACCTTC.

The chain combines TRBV29-1 with TRBJ2-1; 8 bases are shared with TRBD1. CDR3 length: 15 amino acids. The germline V gene has CDR1 SQVTM and CDR2 ANQGSEA. J gave up 4 bases and V 6 bases, and 11 bases lay outside the gene matches. This CDR3 is CSVVTPGQAYNEQFF. The CDR3 DNA is TGCAGCGTCGTGACCCCGGGACAGGCTTACAATGAGCAGTTCTTC.

In DNA form, the CDR3 reads TGTGCCAGCAGTTTAGGGTTCGCGGGTTGGAAACCCGCGGAAGGCACAGATACGCAGTATTTT. Protein sequence: CASSLGFAGWKPAEGTDTQYF. This chain connects TRBV28 to TRBJ2-3, with D possibly matching TRBD2 (5 bases). The CDR3 is 21 residues long. The ends were cut back, 2 bases at V and 1 base at J, with 28 bases in the middle. Looked up from germline, CDR1 is MDHEN and CDR2 is SYDVKM.

The rearrangement joins TRBV7-2 to TRBJ2-5; tentative D call: TRBD2 (5 bases). The V gene's germline CDR1 is SGHTA and CDR2 FQGNSA. The length of the CDR3 is 13 residues. The ends were cut back, 0 bases at V and 4 bases at J, with 6 bases in the middle. CDR3 nucleotide sequence: TGTGCCAGCAGCTTAGCGGCGGGAGAGACCCAGTACTTC. It codes for CASSLAAGETQYF.

The chain recombines TRBV2 with TRBJ2-1, with 10 bases that match TRBD1. With 6 bases clipped from V and 8 bases from J, the junction kept 13 bases outside the gene matches. The CDR3 sequence is 16 residues long. Germline V gene sequence: CDR1 SNHLY, CDR2 FYNNEI. This chain's CDR3 is CASRVPPGQGWHEQFF. In nucleotides, the CDR3 is TGTGCCAGCAGGGTCCCACCGGGACAGGGGTGGCATGAGCAGTTCTTC.

The V gene is TRBV4-1, the J gene TRBJ2-5, with D possibly matching TRBD2 (5 bases). Germline V gives CDR1 MGHRA, CDR2 YSYEKL. V shed 4 bases and J shed 5 bases, with 11 bases lying between them. This CDR3 spans 13 amino acids. The CDR3 protein is CASSPPRGETQYF. In nucleotides, the CDR3 is TGCGCCAGCAGCCCCCCCCGAGGGGAGACCCAGTACTTC.

This rearrangement joins TRBV27 to TRBJ2-5, with D maybe TRBD2 (7 bases). The length of the CDR3 is 16 residues. The V end lost 3 bases, the J end lost 4 bases, and 18 bases lay between the germline ends. Germline CDR1 and CDR2: MNHEY and SMNVEV (reference sequence). The CDR3 region is CASSLDSRRGSETQYF. The CDR3 coding sequence is TGTGCCAGCAGTTTGGACAGTAGGCGGGGGTCAGAGACCCAGTACTTC.

V and J are TRBV6-2 or TRBV6-3 and TRBJ2-1; TRBD2 matches 9 bases. From germline, CDR1 is MNHEY and CDR2 SVGEGT. The V and J ends lost 3 bases and 10 bases, in that order; junction bases with no gene match: 10. The CDR3 has 15 residues. CDR3 sequence: CASSYLAGVSGEQFF. CDR3 nucleotides: TGTGCCAGCAGTTATTTAGCGGGGGTTTCTGGAGAGCAGTTCTTC.

This sequence joins TRBV13 and TRBJ2-1; no clear D. Deletions cut 5 bases from V and 5 bases from J, with 10 bases between. Per the germline V gene, CDR1 is PRHDT and CDR2 is FYEKMQ (reference sequence). The CDR3 is made up of 13 amino acids. CDR3 DNA sequence: TGTGCCAGCAGCCCTAGTTATAACAATGAGCAGTTCTTC. This codes for CASSPSYNNEQFF.

V usage is TRBV3-1 (or the pseudogene TRBV3-2) and J usage is TRBJ2-7, with D hard to call. Looked up from germline, CDR1 is LGHDT and CDR2 is YNNKEL (reference sequence). Trimming removed 0 bases from V and 7 bases from J, with 7 bases in between. The CDR3 contains 12 residues. The CDR3 reads CASSQESVEQYF. The CDR3, as DNA: TGTGCCAGCAGCCAAGAGTCGGTAGAGCAGTACTTC.

V and J are TRBV9 and TRBJ2-3, with 7 bases lining up with TRBD2. Germline V CDR1 and CDR2: SGDLS, YYNGEE. The CDR3 length is 15 residues. V lost 5 bases to trimming and J lost 5 bases; unmatched junction nucleotides: 11. The CDR3 loop reads CASSTGGRAVDTQYF. The DNA of the CDR3 is TGTGCCAGCAGTACTGGGGGGAGGGCGGTAGATACGCAGTATTTT.